These T cell receptor beta chains were read from a single sample in a study of T cell changes during pregnancy in multiple sclerosis. Sequenced by immunoSEQ multiplex PCR; TCRdb stores in-frame clones only, minus some. The sample holds over 80,000 clones, about nine tenths seen once. Sequenced material: peripheral blood, taken in the second trimester of pregnancy. All receptors come from a female donor in good health, enrolled as a control in a pregnancy study. CDR3s leave out the opening cysteine and the closing phenylalanine or tryptophan. Fields, in order: CDR3 protein, V gene.

AWSRGTDPDTQY	TRBV30
ASSQGQGGFNEQF	TRBV6-4
ASRTHIFGRAFLNEQF	TRBV28
ASSVGTGPYGYT	TRBV9
ASSGTGGATNEKLF	TRBV10-1
ASSLVSGGVNYGYT	TRBV5-1
ASSQGRQLYGYT	TRBV4-2
ASSARTSGDYEQF	TRBV6-5
ASSYSDTYEQY	TRBV6-6
ASSPLGTGIDYGYT	TRBV18
ASSEGGGLASYEQY	TRBV9
ATSRFGGKGNEQY	TRBV15
AISDRGSFGNTIY	TRBV10-3
ASSQSPTGYEQY	TRBV23-1
ASSEGVGSNYGYT	TRBV7-9
ASSQDFGTVGDTIY	TRBV14
ASSSATGGGNEQF	TRBV6-6
ASSPSLAGGRDGETQY	TRBV5-1
ASGSGTSGESYNEQF	TRBV12-5
ASSNNRGVGTEAF	TRBV19
ASSFRTGDPDTQY	TRBV11-1
ASSYSTGGTEAF	TRBV6-5
ASSPLQGGKYEQY	TRBV7-6
ASSPTRGRAPLH	TRBV2
ASSLPAGVPDTQY	TRBV7-2
ASSEVTGSQY	TRBV7-9
ASSLLTGQGTGYT	TRBV5-1
ASSLSVPPYEQY	TRBV5-4
ASSQARGTEAF	TRBV4-2
ASSSVARPDTQY	TRBV9
ASSPGRPFEAF	TRBV18
ASSSSGDYNEQF	TRBV6-4
ASGPRTGPNYGYT	TRBV27
ASSERGTVDLYEQY	TRBV9
ASSNTVDTEAF	TRBV19
ASSLDFLSGGYT	TRBV7-2
ASSPHDLRQGGNYGYT	TRBV9
ASSPGQGARDWLGAF	TRBV5-5
ASSPTSGENEQF	TRBV6-5
ASSRTGTGGVNEQF	TRBV5-4
ASAPGRNTGELF	TRBV2
ASSWRAGGNEKLF	TRBV5-6
ASSHVLDREDTIY	TRBV14
ASSPSRTGNEKLF	TRBV9
ASSLEYRTRAGNTIY	TRBV7-9
ASSPATGETEAF	TRBV5-1
ASRSLTEYT	TRBV6-4
ASSPAAGSYYGYT	TRBV18